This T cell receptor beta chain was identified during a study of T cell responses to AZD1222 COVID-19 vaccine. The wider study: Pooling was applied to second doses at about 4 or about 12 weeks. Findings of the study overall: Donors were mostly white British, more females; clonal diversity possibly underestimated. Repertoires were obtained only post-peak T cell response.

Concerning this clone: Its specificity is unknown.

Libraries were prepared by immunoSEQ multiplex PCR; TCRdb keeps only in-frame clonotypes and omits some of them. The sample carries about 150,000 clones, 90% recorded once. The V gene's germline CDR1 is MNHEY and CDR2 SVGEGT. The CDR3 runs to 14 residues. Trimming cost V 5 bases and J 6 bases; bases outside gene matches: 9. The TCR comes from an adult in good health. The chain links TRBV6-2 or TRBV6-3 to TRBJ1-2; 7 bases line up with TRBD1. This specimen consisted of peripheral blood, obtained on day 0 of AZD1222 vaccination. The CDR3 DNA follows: TGTGCCAGCAGTACACGATCCGACAGGGATGGCTACACCTTC. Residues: CASSTRSDRDGYTF.